Listed here are 29 T cell receptor beta chains from one sample, sequenced in a study of CD8 T cells in Susac syndrome. RNA amounts of roughly 0.45 to 1 ug underwent reverse transcription with random hexamers. TCRdb reprocessed the immunoSEQ multiplex PCR reads with MiXCR, giving one entry per CDR3 protein. The sample consists of tens of thousands of distinct CDR3 sequences, 93% of them appearing once. Sequencing was done on a sample of CD8+ T cells from PBMCs. All receptors come from a human donor with multiple sclerosis.

This chain joins TRBV11-2 and TRBJ2-3; 9 nucleotides match TRBD2. The CDR3 covers 16 residues. From germline, CDR1 is SGHAT and CDR2 FQNNGV. Trimming cost V 0 bases and J 6 bases; bases outside gene matches: 7. CDR3 nucleotides: TGTGCCAGCAGCTTAGATCTAGCGGGGCGTGGTGATACGCAGTATTTT. Its translation is CASSLDLAGRGDTQYF.

The genes are TRBV2 and TRBJ2-2; no firm D call. In germline, CDR1 is SNHLY, CDR2 FYNNEI. V was clipped by 2 bases and J by 4 bases, with 8 bases between them. The CDR3 has 14 amino acids. CDR3 in amino acids: CASSELDATGELFF. The CDR3 region has the DNA TGTGCCAGCAGTGAACTTGATGCCACCGGGGAGCTGTTTTTT.

J is TRBJ2-1 and V is TRBV30, with D possibly matching TRBD1 (6 bases). V lost 0 bases to trimming and J lost 3 bases, with 6 bases between them. CDR1 is GTSNPN, CDR2 SVGIG, per germline (reference sequence). The CDR3 contains 13 residues. CDR3 region: CAWSVQGYNEQFF. The CDR3 DNA is TGTGCCTGGAGTGTACAGGGCTACAATGAGCAGTTCTTC.

The chain employs TRBV5-6 and TRBJ1-6; D remains ambiguous. Trimming cost V 4 bases and J 5 bases, with 19 bases left between them. CDR1 is SGHDT and CDR2 is YYEEEE in the germline V gene. CDR3 length equals 17 residues. In DNA form, the CDR3 reads TGTGCCAGCAGCCCGTTCGACACCCCACCGAATAATTCACCCCTCCACTTT. Amino acid sequence: CASSPFDTPPNNSPLHF.

This sequence joins TRBV28 and TRBJ2-7, with D hard to call. Per germline, CDR1 MDHEN and CDR2 SYDVKM. The CDR3 covers 14 residues. V lost 6 bases and J 6 bases, leaving 18 bases between the germline ends. This chain's CDR3 is CASRPARAVSEQYF. The CDR3 bases are TGTGCCAGCAGGCCTGCCCGGGCCGTCTCCGAGCAGTACTTC.

This clonotype was detected only once. The chain uses TRBV27 and TRBJ2-1; D remains ambiguous. CDR3 length: 12 amino acids. Germline CDR1 is MNHEY and CDR2 is SMNVEV (reference sequence). V lost 3 bases and J lost 7, with 7 bases in between. In nucleotides, the CDR3 is TGTGCCAGCAGTTTTATAGGAAATGAGCAGTTCTTC. Its protein product is CASSFIGNEQFF.

The chain uses TRBV29-1 and TRBJ1-2, with 9 bases aligning to TRBD1. V shed 4 bases, J shed 4 bases, and the junction held 7 bases outside the gene matches. The germline V gene encodes CDR1 SQVTM and CDR2 ANQGSEA. CDR3 length equals 14 residues. DNA of the CDR3: TGCAGCGTTGTCGGGACAGGGCCTCCCTATGGCTACACCTTC. Amino acid sequence: CSVVGTGPPYGYTF.

Only one count was recorded for this clonotype. The rearrangement joins TRBV29-1 to TRBJ2-5; maybe TRBD1 (5 bases). Per germline, CDR1 SQVTM and CDR2 ANQGSEA. V was cut by 3 bases and J by 3 bases, with 14 bases left in between. CDR3 length: 14 residues. The CDR3 is CSVEWQGHEETQYF. The DNA for the CDR3 is TGCAGCGTTGAGTGGCAGGGCCACGAAGAGACCCAGTACTTC. Full variable domain (missing parts from reference TRBV29-1 and TRBJ2-5): SAVISQKPSRDICQRGTSLTIQCQVDSQVTMMFWYRQQPGQSLTLIATANQGSEATYESGFVIDKFPISRPNLTFSTLTVSNMSPEDSSIYLCSVEWQGHEETQYFGPGTRLLVL.

The chain has TRBV6-2 or TRBV6-3 and TRBJ1-2; tentative D call: TRBD1 (5 bases). CDR1 and CDR2 from the germline V gene are MNHEY and SVGEGT. This CDR3 is built from 14 residues. V lost 1 base to trimming and J lost 2 bases, with 8 bases between them. CDR3 sequence (DNA): TGTGCCAGCAGTTACTTGACAGCGAACTATGGCTACACCTTC. This translates into CASSYLTANYGYTF.

J is TRBJ1-6 and V is TRBV7-9; D gene unclear. V lost 2 bases and J 10 bases, leaving 12 bases between the germline ends. This CDR3 contains 14 residues. Germline-derived CDR1 and CDR2 are SEHNR and FQNEAQ (reference sequence). The CDR3 nucleotides are TGTGCCAGCAGCTTAAAAGGGTCTAGATCACCCCTCCACTTT. It encodes CASSLKGSRSPLHF.

The chain links TRBV27 to TRBJ2-7; 10 nucleotides agree with TRBD1. The CDR3 spans 12 residues. Germline-derived CDR1 and CDR2 are MNHEY and SMNVEV (reference sequence). With 8 bases clipped from V and 3 bases from J, the junction kept 1 base outside the gene matches. CDR3 residues: CASGDRGYEQYF. In nucleotides, the CDR3 is TGTGCCAGCGGGGACAGGGGCTACGAGCAGTACTTC.

The V call is TRBV13, the J call TRBJ2-3; tentatively, D is TRBD2 (5 bases). This CDR3 region has 16 residues. Germline CDR1 is PRHDT and CDR2 is FYEKMQ (reference sequence). The V and J ends lost 1 base and 2 bases respectively, with 13 bases between them. This chain's CDR3 is CASSLVTAGYTDTQYF. CDR3 DNA: TGTGCCAGCAGCTTAGTCACGGCGGGTTACACAGATACGCAGTATTTT.

J is TRBJ1-2 and V is TRBV20-1; 9 bases are a match to TRBD1. The germline CDR1 and CDR2 sequences are DFQATT and SNEGSKA (reference sequence). The CDR3 covers 15 residues. The junction had 6 bases not matched to a gene; V was cut back by 1 base and J by 3 bases. The CDR3 spells CSARGRTGVDYGYTF. The CDR3, as DNA: TGCAGTGCTAGAGGAAGGACAGGGGTTGACTATGGCTACACCTTC.

This rearrangement joins TRBV15 to TRBJ1-6; D gene uncertain. This CDR3 has 15 residues. The V gene lost 0 bases and the J gene lost 7 bases, with 10 bases spanning the gap. Germline CDR1 and CDR2: LNHNV and YYDKDF (reference sequence). The DNA for the CDR3 is TGTGCCACCAGCAGAGAAGCACTGGACAATTCACCCCTCCACTTT. This encodes CATSREALDNSPLHF. The full variable domain, in which reference TRBV15 and TRBJ1-6 provide the parts outside the CDR3, is DAMVIQNPRYQVTQFGKPVTLSCSQTLNHNVMYWYQQKSSQAPKLLFHYYDKDFNNEADTPDNFQSRRPNTSFCFLDIRSPGLGDTAMYLCATSREALDNSPLHFGNGTRLTVT.

The gene calls are TRBV6-5 and TRBJ2-2; 8 bases are shared with TRBD2. Germline V lookup: CDR1 MNHEY, CDR2 SVGAGI. This CDR3 has 21 amino acids. With 2 bases clipped from V and 4 bases from J, the junction kept 21 bases outside the gene matches. The CDR3 reads CASSYADPGLALVSSTGELFF. CDR3 DNA sequence: TGTGCCAGCAGTTACGCTGACCCCGGACTAGCTTTGGTTTCAAGCACCGGGGAGCTGTTTTTT.

The chain joins TRBV12-5 to TRBJ2-1; TRBD2 agrees at 8 bases. The CDR3 covers 17 residues. CDR1 and CDR2 (germline): LGHNT, FRNRAP. The V segment lost 4 bases and the J segment 0 bases; nucleotides outside the gene matches: 8. The CDR3 region is CASGSLAGTSSYNEQFF. CDR3 nucleotides: TGTGCTAGTGGTTCCTTAGCGGGAACGAGCTCCTACAATGAGCAGTTCTTC. Supplemented by reference TRBV12-5 and TRBJ2-1, the full variable domain reads DARVTQTPRHKVTEMGQEVTMRCQPILGHNTVFWYRQTMMQGLELLAYFRNRAPLDDSGMPKDRFSAEMPDATLATLKIQPSEPRDSAVYFCASGSLAGTSSYNEQFFGPGTRLTVL.

As to this clonotype: One end of the junction fails to match germline, which may point to a read error. V usage is TRBV29-1 and J usage is TRBJ2-3, with a possible D match to TRBD2 (5 bases). Germline V CDR1 and CDR2: SQVTM, ANQGSEA. The CDR3 has 16 residues. CDR3 DNA: TGTAGCGTTCCTGAGCGTGGAGGAACTAGCACAGATACGCAGTATTTT. This sequence encodes CSVPERGGTSTDTQYF.

The V gene is TRBV30, the J gene TRBJ2-5, with 16 bases identical to TRBD2. Germline V CDR1 and CDR2: GTSNPN, SVGIG (reference sequence). Trimming removed 1 base from V and 0 bases from J; junction bases left unmatched: 8. CDR3 size: 19 residues. The DNA of the CDR3 is TGTGCCTGGAGTGCGGGACTAGCGGGGGGGAAACAGTACCAAGAGACCCAGTACTTC. Residues: CAWSAGLAGGKQYQETQYF.

This sequence joins TRBV7-9 and TRBJ2-5; 9 bases line up with TRBD1. Germline trimming cut 3 bases from V and 1 base from J; bases unmatched to any gene: 6. Germline V gives CDR1 SEHNR, CDR2 FQNEAQ (reference sequence). CDR3 size: 16 residues. CDR3 in amino acids: CASSFPLDRGQETQYF. The DNA of the CDR3 is TGTGCCAGCAGCTTCCCGTTGGACAGGGGCCAAGAGACCCAGTACTTC.

V usage is TRBV11-1 and J usage is TRBJ1-2; possibly TRBD1 for D (5 bases). Germline CDR1 is SGHAT and CDR2 is FQDESV (reference sequence). The CDR3 consists of 14 residues. V lost 4 bases and J lost 3, with 12 bases in between. In nucleotides, the CDR3 is TGTGCCAGCAGCTCAAGGGACTTAGACTATGGCTACACCTTC. This sequence encodes CASSSRDLDYGYTF.

The V and J genes are TRBV20-1 and TRBJ2-7; D possibly corresponds to TRBD2 (6 bases). The V end was cut by 3 bases, the J end by 4 bases, with 7 bases between. CDR1 DFQATT and CDR2 SNEGSKA come from the germline V gene (reference sequence). The CDR3 spans 11 residues. DNA of the CDR3: TGCAGTGCTAGGAGCGGGTACGAGCAGTACTTC. It encodes CSARSGYEQYF.

V gene TRBV19 combines with J gene TRBJ2-7; 7 bases line up with TRBD1. This CDR3 has 11 amino acids. V shed 8 bases, J shed 2 bases, and the junction held 0 bases outside the gene matches. CDR1 is LNHDA, CDR2 SQIVND, per germline (reference sequence). This chain's CDR3 is CASQGAYEQYF. For the CDR3, the DNA is TGTGCCAGTCAGGGGGCCTACGAGCAGTACTTC.

The chain has TRBV30 and TRBJ2-5; D unresolved. The germline gives CDR1 GTSNPN, CDR2 SVGIG (reference sequence). This CDR3 contains 18 residues. The ends were cut back, 0 bases at V and 1 base at J, with 21 bases in the middle. As DNA, the CDR3 is TGTGCCTGGAGTGTAACCGTCAACCACTGGCAGTTCCAAGAGACCCAGTACTTC. This translates into CAWSVTVNHWQFQETQYF.

This clonotype appeared a few times. This chain connects TRBV19 to TRBJ2-4, with 7 bases aligning to TRBD1. The CDR3 has 14 amino acids. Unmatched junction bases numbered 5, after V lost 5 bases and J lost 4 bases. Per the germline V gene, CDR1 is LNHDA and CDR2 is SQIVND (reference sequence). CDR3 bases: TGTGCCAGTAGTGACCCGGGACAGAAAAACATTCAGTACTTC. Protein sequence: CASSDPGQKNIQYF.

V is TRBV29-1 and J is TRBJ1-1, with D perhaps TRBD1 (6 bases). Germline V gene data show CDR1 as SQVTM and CDR2 as ANQGSEA. The CDR3 is 14 residues long. Deletions cut 3 bases from V and 0 bases from J, with 11 bases between. The chain's CDR3 is CSVEATGMNTEAFF. CDR3 DNA: TGCAGCGTTGAGGCTACAGGGATGAACACTGAAGCTTTCTTT.

The rearrangement uses TRBV5-1 and TRBJ1-2; D gene ambiguous. The germline V gene has CDR1 SGHRS and CDR2 YFSETQ. Trimming pared 0 bases from V and 6 bases from J, leaving 15 bases between. CDR3 size: 15 residues. CDR3 protein: CASSLVREDTDGYTF. The CDR3 DNA reads as TGCGCCAGCAGCTTGGTGAGGGAGGATACGGATGGCTACACCTTC.

This clonotype was picked up one time. The chain combines TRBV6-1 with TRBJ2-3; 7 nucleotides agree with TRBD2. V was pared by 1 base and J by 1 base, with 2 bases of the junction left unmatched. This CDR3 spans 15 amino acids. Germline-derived CDR1 and CDR2 are MNHNS and SASEGT. CDR3 sequence reads: CASSEEAGGTDTQYF. For the CDR3, the DNA is TGTGCCAGCAGTGAAGAGGCGGGGGGCACAGATACGCAGTATTTT.

The chain uses TRBV7-8 and TRBJ1-1; 8 bases agree with TRBD1. Germline V gene data show CDR1 as SGHVS and CDR2 as FQNEAQ. The CDR3 covers 17 residues. The ends lost 1 base at V and 3 bases at J; junction bases unmatched: 10. For the CDR3, the DNA is TGTGCCAGCAGCTTAGTCAGGACAGGGAGTTTGGACACTGAAGCTTTCTTT. This sequence encodes CASSLVRTGSLDTEAFF.

The gene calls are TRBV20-1 and TRBJ2-7, with TRBD2 matching over 7 bases. V shed 2 bases, J shed 5 bases, and the junction held 6 bases outside the gene matches. The CDR3 has 13 residues. Per the germline V gene, CDR1 is DFQATT and CDR2 is SNEGSKA (reference sequence). This chain's CDR3 is CSARRGEADEQYF. CDR3 DNA: TGCAGTGCTAGACGGGGGGAGGCAGACGAGCAGTACTTC.